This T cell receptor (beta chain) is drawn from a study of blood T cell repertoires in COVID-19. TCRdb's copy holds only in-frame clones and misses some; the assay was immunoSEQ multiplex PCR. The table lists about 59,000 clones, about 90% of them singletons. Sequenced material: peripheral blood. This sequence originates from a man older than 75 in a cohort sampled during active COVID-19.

The CDR3 region is CASSQVLARGTNEKLFF. The CDR3, as DNA: TGCGCCAGCAGCCAAGTCCTGGCCCGGGGGACTAATGAAAAACTGTTTTTT. V gene TRBV4-1 combines with J gene TRBJ1-4, with a tentative D call TRBD1 (5 bases). Germline loops: CDR1 MGHRA, CDR2 YSYEKL. There are 17 residues in the CDR3. V shed 1 base and J shed 2 bases, with 14 bases lying between them.